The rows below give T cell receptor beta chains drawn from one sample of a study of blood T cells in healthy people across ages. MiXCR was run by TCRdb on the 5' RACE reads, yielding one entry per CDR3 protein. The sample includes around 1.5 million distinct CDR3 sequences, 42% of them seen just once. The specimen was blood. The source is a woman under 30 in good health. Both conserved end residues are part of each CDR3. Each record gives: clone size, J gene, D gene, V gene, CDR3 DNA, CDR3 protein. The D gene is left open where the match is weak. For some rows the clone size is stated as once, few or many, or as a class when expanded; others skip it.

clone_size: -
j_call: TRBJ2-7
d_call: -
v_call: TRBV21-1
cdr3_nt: TGTGCCGGAGCCACAGGGAAAAGCTCCTATGAGCAGTACTTC
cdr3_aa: CAGATGKSSYEQYF

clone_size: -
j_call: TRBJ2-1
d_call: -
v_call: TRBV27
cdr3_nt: TGTGCCAGCAGGTCGGAGGTCAATAAGCAGTTCTTC
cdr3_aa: CASRSEVNKQFF

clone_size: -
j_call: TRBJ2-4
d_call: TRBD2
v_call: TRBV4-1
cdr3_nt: TGCGCCAGCAGCCAAGGGAAGACTAGCCACCAGTACTTC
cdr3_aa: CASSQGKTSHQYF

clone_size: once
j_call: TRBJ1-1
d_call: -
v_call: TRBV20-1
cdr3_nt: TGCAGTGCTAGTGGGGACCAGGGAAGTCAAGCTTTCTTT
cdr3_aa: CSASGDQGSQAFF

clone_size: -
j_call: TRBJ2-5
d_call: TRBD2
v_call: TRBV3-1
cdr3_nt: TGTGTCAGCAGCCAAGTATTAGTTGAGACTAGCGGGAGAAGGGAGACCCAGTACTTC
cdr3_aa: CVSSQVLVETSGRRETQYF

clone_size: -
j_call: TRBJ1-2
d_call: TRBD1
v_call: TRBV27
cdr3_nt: TGTGCCAGCAGTCCCAACTCAGGGGGCCAAGTCGCATTCTATGGCTACACCTTC
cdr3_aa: CASSPNSGGQVAFYGYTF

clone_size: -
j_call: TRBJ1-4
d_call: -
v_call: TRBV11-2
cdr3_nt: TGTGCCAGCAGCCTAGGGAGGTTTGCTAATGAAAAACTGTTTTTT
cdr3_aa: CASSLGRFANEKLFF

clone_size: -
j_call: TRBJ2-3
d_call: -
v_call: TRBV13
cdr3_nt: TGTGCCAGCACCGGGGGGCCGGCACGGTCAGATACGCAGTATTTT
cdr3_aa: CASTGGPARSDTQYF

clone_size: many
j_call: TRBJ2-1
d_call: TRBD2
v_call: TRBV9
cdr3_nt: TGTGCCAGCAGCGCGGGACTAGCGGGTTACAATGAGCAGTTCTTC
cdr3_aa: CASSAGLAGYNEQFF

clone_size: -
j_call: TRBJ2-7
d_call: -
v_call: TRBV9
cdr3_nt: TGTGCCAGCAGCGTAGATCCTTCCTTGGCCGAGCAGTACTTC
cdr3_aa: CASSVDPSLAEQYF

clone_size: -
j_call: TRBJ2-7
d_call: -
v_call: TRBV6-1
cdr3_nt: TGTGCCAGCAGTGAATTAAGGACGTCGAGTTACGAGCAGTACTTC
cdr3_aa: CASSELRTSSYEQYF

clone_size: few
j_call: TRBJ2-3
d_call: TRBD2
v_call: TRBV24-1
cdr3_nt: TGTGCCACCAGTGGAGCGGGAGGGGACGATACGCAGTATTTT
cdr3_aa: CATSGAGGDDTQYF

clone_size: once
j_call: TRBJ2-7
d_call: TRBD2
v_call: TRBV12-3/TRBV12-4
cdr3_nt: TGTGCCAGCAAAAGGACGGGAGGGCCGGGAAACAATGAGCAGTACTTC
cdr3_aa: CASKRTGGPGNNEQYF

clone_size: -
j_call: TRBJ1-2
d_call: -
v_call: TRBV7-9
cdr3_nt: TGTGCCAGCAGCTTAGGGGAAGCCTGCTATGGCTACACCTTC
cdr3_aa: CASSLGEACYGYTF

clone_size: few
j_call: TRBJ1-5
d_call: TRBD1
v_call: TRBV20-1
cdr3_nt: TGCAGTGCCCCGGGGACAGGGTCCAATCAGCCCCAGCATTTT
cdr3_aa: CSAPGTGSNQPQHF

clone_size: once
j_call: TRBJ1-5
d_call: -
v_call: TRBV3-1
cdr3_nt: TGTGCCAGCAGCCAAGGAGATCTAGGGCCCCAGCATTTT
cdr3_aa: CASSQGDLGPQHF

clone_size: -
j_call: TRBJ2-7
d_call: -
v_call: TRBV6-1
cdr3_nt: TGTGCCAGCAGTGAATCCGAGCGGCGCTCCTACGAGCAGTACTTC
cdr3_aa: CASSESERRSYEQYF

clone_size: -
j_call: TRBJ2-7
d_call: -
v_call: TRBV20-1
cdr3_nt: TGCAGTGCTACCGACACTGCCTACGAGCAGTACTTC
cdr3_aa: CSATDTAYEQYF

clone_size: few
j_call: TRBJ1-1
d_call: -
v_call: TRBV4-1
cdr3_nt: TGCGCCAGCAGCCAAGCCGTGGAATACACTGAAGCTTTCTTT
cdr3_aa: CASSQAVEYTEAFF

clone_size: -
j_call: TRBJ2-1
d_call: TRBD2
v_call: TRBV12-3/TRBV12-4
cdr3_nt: TGTGCCAGCAGTTTCTCAGCGGGGGGCAATGAGCAGTTCTTC
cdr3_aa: CASSFSAGGNEQFF

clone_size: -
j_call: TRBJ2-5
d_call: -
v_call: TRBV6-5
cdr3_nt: TGTGCCAGCTGTAGGGTGCCTGGGTCGGAGACCCAGTACTTC
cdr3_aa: CASCRVPGSETQYF

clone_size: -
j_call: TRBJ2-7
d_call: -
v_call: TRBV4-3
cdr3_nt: TGCGCCAGCAGCCAAGATGATGGGGCGGGCTACGAGCAGTACTTC
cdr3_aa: CASSQDDGAGYEQYF

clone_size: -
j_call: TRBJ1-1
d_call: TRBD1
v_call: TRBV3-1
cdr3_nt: TGTGCCAGCAGCCAAGGGCAGGGGGCGGCAGCTTTCTTT
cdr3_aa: CASSQGQGAAAFF

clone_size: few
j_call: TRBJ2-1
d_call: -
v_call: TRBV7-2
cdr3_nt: TGTGCCAGCAGCTGGCTGGGCGGGCTGTCTAGTGAGCAGTTCTTC
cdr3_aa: CASSWLGGLSSEQFF

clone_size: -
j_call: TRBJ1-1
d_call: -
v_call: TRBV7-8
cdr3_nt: TGTGCCAGCAGCTCGGCCCTGGTGAACACTGAAGCTTTCTTT
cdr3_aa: CASSSALVNTEAFF

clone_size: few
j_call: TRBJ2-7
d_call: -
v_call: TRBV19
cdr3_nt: TGTGCCAGTAGTATCCGGGGAAGCTCCTACAATGAGCAGTACTTC
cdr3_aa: CASSIRGSSYNEQYF

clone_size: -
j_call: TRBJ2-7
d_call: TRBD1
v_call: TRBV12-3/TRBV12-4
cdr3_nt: TGTGCCGGCAGTTTAGGCCGAGGGGGCCTCCTCCCCTACGAGCAGTACTTC
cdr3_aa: CAGSLGRGGLLPYEQYF

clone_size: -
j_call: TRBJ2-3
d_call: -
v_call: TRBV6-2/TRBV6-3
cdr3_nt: TGTGCCAGCAGGGACCTCAGGGTTATGGCAGATACGCAGTATTTT
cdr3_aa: CASRDLRVMADTQYF

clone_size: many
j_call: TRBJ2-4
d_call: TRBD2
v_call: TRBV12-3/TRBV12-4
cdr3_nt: TGTGCCAGCAGTTTGCGGGGGGCCAAAAACATTCAGTACTTC
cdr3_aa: CASSLRGAKNIQYF

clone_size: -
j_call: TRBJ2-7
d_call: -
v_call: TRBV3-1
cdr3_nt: TGTGCCAGCAGCCAAAGGAAGGTCACTAGCAAAGGGTCCTACGAGCAGTACTTC
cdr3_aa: CASSQRKVTSKGSYEQYF

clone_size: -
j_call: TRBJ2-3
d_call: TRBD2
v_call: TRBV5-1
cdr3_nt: TGCGCCAGCAGCTTGGGAGCGACTAGCGTCGGCACAGATACGCAGTATTTT
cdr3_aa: CASSLGATSVGTDTQYF